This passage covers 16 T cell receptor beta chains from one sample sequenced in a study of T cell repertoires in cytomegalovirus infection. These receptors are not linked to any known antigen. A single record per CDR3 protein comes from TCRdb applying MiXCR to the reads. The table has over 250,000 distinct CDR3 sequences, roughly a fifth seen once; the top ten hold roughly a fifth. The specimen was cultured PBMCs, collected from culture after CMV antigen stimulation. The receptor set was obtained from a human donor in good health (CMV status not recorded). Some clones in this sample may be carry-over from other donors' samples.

DNA of the CDR3: TGTGCCAGCATCATAGCGGGAGCGAACACCGGGGAGCTGTTTTTT. Translation gives CASIIAGANTGELFF. The rearrangement joins TRBV12-3 or TRBV12-4 to TRBJ2-2; 9 bases match TRBD2. The CDR3 has 15 residues. After removal of 7 bases from V and 0 bases from J, the junction contained 3 bases not matched to a gene.

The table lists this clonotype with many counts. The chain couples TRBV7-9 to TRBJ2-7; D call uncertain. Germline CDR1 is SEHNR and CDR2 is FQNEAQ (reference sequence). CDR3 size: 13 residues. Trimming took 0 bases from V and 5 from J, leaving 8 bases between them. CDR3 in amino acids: CASSLAGIDEQYF. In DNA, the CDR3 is TGTGCCAGCAGCTTAGCAGGGATCGACGAGCAGTACTTC.

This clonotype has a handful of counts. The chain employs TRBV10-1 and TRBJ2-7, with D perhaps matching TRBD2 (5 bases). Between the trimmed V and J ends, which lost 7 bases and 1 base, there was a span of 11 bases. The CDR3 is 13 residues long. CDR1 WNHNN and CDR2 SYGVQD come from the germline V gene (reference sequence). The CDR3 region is CASNRDKSYEQYV. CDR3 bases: TGCGCCAGCAACCGGGATAAGTCCTACGAGCAGTACGTC.

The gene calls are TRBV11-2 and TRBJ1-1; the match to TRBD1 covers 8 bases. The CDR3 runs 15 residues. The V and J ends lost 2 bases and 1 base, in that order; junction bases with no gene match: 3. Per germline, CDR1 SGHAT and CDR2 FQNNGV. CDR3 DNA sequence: TGTGCCAGCAGCTTACGGACAGGGCGGAACACTGAAGCTTTCTTT. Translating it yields CASSLRTGRNTEAFF. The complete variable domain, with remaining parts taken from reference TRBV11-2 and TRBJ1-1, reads EAGVAQSPRYKIIEKRQSVAFWCNPISGHATLYWYQQILGQGPKLLIQFQNNGVVDDSQLPKDRFSAERLKGVDSTLKIQPAKLEDSAVYLCASSLRTGRNTEAFFGQGTRLTVV.

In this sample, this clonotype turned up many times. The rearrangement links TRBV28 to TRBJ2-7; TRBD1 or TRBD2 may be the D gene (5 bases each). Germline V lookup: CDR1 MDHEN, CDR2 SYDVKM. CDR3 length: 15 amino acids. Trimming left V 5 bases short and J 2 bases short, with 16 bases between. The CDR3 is CASSLLGTKAYEQYF. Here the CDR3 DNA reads TGTGCCAGCAGTCTCCTTGGGACGAAAGCCTACGAGCAGTACTTC.

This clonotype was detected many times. The CDR3 sequence is CASSSRGWETQYF. The CDR3 DNA reads TGTGCCAGCAGCTCGCGGGGCTGGGAGACCCAGTACTTC. The J gene is TRBJ2-5, the V gene TRBV7-9; perhaps TRBD2 as D (6 bases). This CDR3 comprises 13 residues. V lost 4 bases, J lost 5 bases, and 11 bases lay in between. Germline loops: CDR1 SEHNR, CDR2 FQNEAQ (reference sequence).

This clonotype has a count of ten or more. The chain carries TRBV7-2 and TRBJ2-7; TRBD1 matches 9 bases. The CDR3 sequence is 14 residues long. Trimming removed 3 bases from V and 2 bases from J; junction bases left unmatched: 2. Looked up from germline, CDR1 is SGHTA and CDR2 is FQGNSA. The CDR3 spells CASSLDRGAYEQYF. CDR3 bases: TGTGCCAGCAGCTTGGACAGGGGTGCCTACGAGCAGTACTTC.

CDR3 loop: CSAGGMGEAFF. The CDR3 DNA reads as TGCAGCGCCGGAGGTATGGGGGAGGCTTTCTTT. V is TRBV29-1 and J is TRBJ1-1, with D perhaps matching TRBD1 (5 bases). This CDR3 is built from 11 residues. Germline CDR1 SQVTM, CDR2 ANQGSEA. The V gene lost 7 bases and the J gene lost 11 bases, with 17 bases spanning the gap.

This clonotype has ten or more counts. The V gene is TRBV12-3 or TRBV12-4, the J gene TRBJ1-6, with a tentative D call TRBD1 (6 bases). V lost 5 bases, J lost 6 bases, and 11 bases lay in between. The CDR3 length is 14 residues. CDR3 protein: CASSPTGSNSPLHF. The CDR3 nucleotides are TGTGCCAGCAGTCCGACAGGCAGTAATTCACCCCTCCACTTT.

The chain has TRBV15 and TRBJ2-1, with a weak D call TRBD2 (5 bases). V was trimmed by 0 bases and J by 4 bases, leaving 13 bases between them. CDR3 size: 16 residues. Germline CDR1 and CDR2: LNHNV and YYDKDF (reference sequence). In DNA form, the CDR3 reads TGTGCCACCAGCAGAGATGGGTTGGAGGTATACAATGAGCAGTTCTTC. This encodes CATSRDGLEVYNEQFF.

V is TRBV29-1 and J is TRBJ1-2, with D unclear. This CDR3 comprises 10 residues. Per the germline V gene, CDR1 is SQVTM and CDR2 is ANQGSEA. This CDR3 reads CTVDGYGYTF. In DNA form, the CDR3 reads TGCACCGTGGACGGCTATGGCTACACCTTC.

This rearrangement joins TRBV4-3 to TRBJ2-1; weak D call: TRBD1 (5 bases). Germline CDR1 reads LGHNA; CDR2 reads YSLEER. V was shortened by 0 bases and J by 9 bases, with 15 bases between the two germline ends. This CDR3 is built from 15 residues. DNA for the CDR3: TGCGCCAGCAGCCAAGATCGGACAAGCTTCGGTGAGCAGTTCTTC. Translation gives CASSQDRTSFGEQFF.

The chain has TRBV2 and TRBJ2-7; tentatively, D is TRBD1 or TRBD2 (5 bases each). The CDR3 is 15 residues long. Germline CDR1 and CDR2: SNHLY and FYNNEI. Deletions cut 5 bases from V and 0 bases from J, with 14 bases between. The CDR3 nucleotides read TGTGCCAGCAGTCCTGAACGGGACGGCTCCTACGAGCAGTACTTC. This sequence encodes CASSPERDGSYEQYF.

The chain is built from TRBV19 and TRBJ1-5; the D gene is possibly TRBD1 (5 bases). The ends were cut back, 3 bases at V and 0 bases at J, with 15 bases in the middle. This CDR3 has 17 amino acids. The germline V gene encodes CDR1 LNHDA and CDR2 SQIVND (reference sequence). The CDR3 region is CASSISVTEYSNQPQHF. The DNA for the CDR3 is TGTGCCAGTAGTATTTCTGTGACAGAGTATAGCAATCAGCCCCAGCATTTT.

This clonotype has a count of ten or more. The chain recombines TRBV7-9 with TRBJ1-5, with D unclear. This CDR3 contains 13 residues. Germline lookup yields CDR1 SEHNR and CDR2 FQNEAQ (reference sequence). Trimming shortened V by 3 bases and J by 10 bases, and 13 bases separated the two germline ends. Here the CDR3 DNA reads TGTGCCAGCAGCTTGGGGATCCGAAATCCCCAGCATTTT. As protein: CASSLGIRNPQHF. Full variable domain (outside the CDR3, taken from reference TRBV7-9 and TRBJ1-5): DTGVSQNPRHKITKRGQNVTFRCDPISEHNRLYWYRQTLGQGPEFLTYFQNEAQLEKSRLLSDRFSAERPKGSFSTLEIQRTEQGDSAMYLCASSLGIRNPQHFGDGTRLSIL.

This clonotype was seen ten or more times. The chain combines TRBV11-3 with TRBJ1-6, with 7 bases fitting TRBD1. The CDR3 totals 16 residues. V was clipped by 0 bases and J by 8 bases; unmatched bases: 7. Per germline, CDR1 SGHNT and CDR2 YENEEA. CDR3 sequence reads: CASSLEDTGAYSPLHF. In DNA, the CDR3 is TGTGCCAGCAGCTTAGAAGACACAGGGGCGTATTCACCCCTCCACTTT.